A selection of T cell receptor beta chains follows, all from one sample in a study of response to subunit inactivated influenza vaccine. In TCRdb, the RT-PCR reads were re-called with MiXCR into one record per CDR3 protein. The table includes fewer than 250,000 distinct CDR3 sequences, 13% to 15% detected once. The sequences come from CD8+ T cells sorted from PBMCs, collected approximately 5 days after vaccination. Receptors originate from a man aged 45 to 65 who received an inactivated influenza vaccine. CDR3s include the opening cysteine and the closing phenylalanine or tryptophan. A D gene is named only where the DNA matches it firmly. Not all rows give a size; the values are once, few, many and, for expanded clones, a class.

-	TRBV5-1	TRBJ1-2	-	CASSLGGGDGYTF	TGCGCCAGCAGCTTGGGCGGGGGCGACGGCTACACCTTC
few	TRBV28	TRBJ2-1	-	CASSLGGSRVEQFF	TGTGCCAGCAGTTTAGGAGGCAGTAGGGTGGAGCAGTTCTTC
few	TRBV9	TRBJ2-5	-	CASSVEPKRPETQYF	TGTGCCAGCAGCGTAGAACCTAAAAGGCCAGAGACCCAGTACTTC
few	TRBV12-3/TRBV12-4	TRBJ2-3	-	CASTPMGRVGADTQYF	TGTGCCAGCACCCCAATGGGCAGAGTTGGCGCAGATACGCAGTATTTT
-	TRBV20-1	TRBJ2-1	TRBD2	CSARGEREGLYNEQFF	TGCAGTGCTAGAGGGGAGCGGGAGGGCCTCTACAATGAGCAGTTCTTC
-	TRBV7-9	TRBJ2-1	-	CASSSRTGLSYNGQFF	TGTGCCAGCAGCTCCAGAACGGGTCTTTCCTACAATGGGCAGTTCTTC
-	TRBV11-2	TRBJ2-3	-	CASSLLLVGGTDTQYF	TGTGCCAGCAGCTTATTACTAGTCGGTGGCACAGATACGCAGTATTTT
many	TRBV6-4	TRBJ2-1	-	CASSDGPINEQFF	TGTGCCAGCAGTGACGGCCCTATAAATGAGCAGTTCTTC
few	TRBV12-3/TRBV12-4	TRBJ2-7	-	CASSLAYDSPEQYF	TGTGCCAGCAGTTTAGCCTACGACAGCCCCGAGCAGTACTTC
-	TRBV12-3/TRBV12-4	TRBJ1-1	-	CASSSSYRVGDTEAFF	TGTGCCAGCAGTTCATCGTACAGGGTCGGGGACACTGAAGCTTTCTTT
few	TRBV7-9	TRBJ1-4	TRBD1	CASSPGQGNEKLFF	TGTGCCAGCAGCCCGGGACAGGGTAATGAAAAACTGTTTTTT
few	TRBV19	TRBJ2-1	TRBD1	CASSDGQGALNEQFF	TGTGCCAGTAGTGACGGACAGGGGGCTTTGAATGAGCAGTTCTTC
few	TRBV7-2	TRBJ2-1	TRBD1	CASSLGQGSEQFF	TGTGCCAGCAGCTTAGGACAGGGGAGTGAGCAGTTCTTC
many	TRBV27	TRBJ2-1	-	CASSLATGTYNEQFF	TGTGCCAGCAGTCTAGCCACCGGGACCTACAATGAGCAGTTCTTC
-	TRBV19	TRBJ1-2	TRBD1	CASLPGQEYGYTF	TGTGCCAGCCTGCCGGGACAGGAGTATGGCTACACCTTC
few	TRBV2	TRBJ1-1	TRBD1	CASRDRGGTEAFF	TGTGCCAGCAGGGACAGGGGGGGTACTGAAGCTTTCTTT
few	TRBV25-1	TRBJ2-7	-	CASSELVGPLSDEQYF	TGTGCCAGCAGTGAATTGGTCGGACCCTTGTCGGACGAGCAGTACTTC
-	TRBV5-1	TRBJ2-7	-	CASSLTGTLAYEQYF	TGCGCCAGCAGCCTAACTGGGACTCTAGCCTACGAGCAGTACTTC
-	TRBV12-3/TRBV12-4	TRBJ2-2	TRBD1	CASGTGVAGELFF	TGTGCCAGCGGAACAGGGGTGGCCGGGGAGCTGTTTTTT
-	TRBV29-1	TRBJ2-5	TRBD1	CSVEDYGTGLGETQYF	TGCAGCGTTGAAGACTATGGGACAGGTCTCGGGGAGACCCAGTACTTC
-	TRBV7-8	TRBJ1-3	-	CASSEWVSSGNTIYF	TGTGCCAGCAGTGAATGGGTCTCCTCTGGAAACACCATATATTTT
-	TRBV5-6	TRBJ2-7	-	CASSFGTPNYEQYF	TGTGCCAGCAGCTTCGGTACCCCTAACTACGAGCAGTACTTC
-	TRBV20-1	TRBJ2-7	-	CSARDLRQGISYEQYF	TGCAGTGCTAGAGATCTCCGGCAGGGGATCTCCTACGAGCAGTACTTC
few	TRBV3-1	TRBJ2-1	TRBD2	CASSSGLAGGPVYNEQFF	TGTGCCAGCAGCTCGGGACTAGCGGGGGGGCCGGTCTACAATGAGCAGTTCTTC
many	TRBV7-9	TRBJ2-7	TRBD2	CASSHRGLAGGPKEQYF	TGTGCCAGCAGCCACCGCGGACTAGCGGGAGGGCCAAAAGAGCAGTACTTC
few	TRBV24-1	TRBJ2-1	-	CATSDLGDPHLDNEQFF	TGTGCCACCAGTGATTTGGGAGACCCTCATTTGGACAATGAGCAGTTCTTC
many	TRBV7-9	TRBJ1-1	-	CASTPGAPEAFF	TGTGCCAGCACCCCTGGGGCACCCGAAGCTTTCTTT
-	TRBV6-5	TRBJ2-2	TRBD1	CASSYGTDFLELFF	TGTGCCAGCAGTTACGGGACAGACTTTTTGGAGCTGTTTTTT
many	TRBV12-3/TRBV12-4	TRBJ1-3	-	CASSFRTAGNTIYF	TGTGCCAGCAGTTTTCGGACTGCTGGAAACACCATATATTTT
-	TRBV7-9	TRBJ2-3	TRBD2	CASSATSLDTQYF	TGTGCCAGCAGCGCGACTAGCTTGGATACGCAGTATTTT
many	TRBV3-1	TRBJ2-7	TRBD2	CASRTASGGAREQYF	TGTGCCAGCAGGACCGCTAGCGGGGGGGCTCGCGAGCAGTACTTC
few	TRBV28	TRBJ1-5	TRBD1	CASSEFRGLGGNQPQHF	TGTGCCAGCAGCGAATTCAGGGGGCTAGGTGGCAATCAGCCCCAGCATTTT
few	TRBV12-3/TRBV12-4	TRBJ2-6	TRBD2	CASSTRDYATSGANVLTF	TGTGCCAGCAGTACCCGGGACTATGCCACCTCTGGGGCCAACGTCCTGACTTTC
-	TRBV28	TRBJ2-4	-	CASSQTRGVGNIQYF	TGTGCCAGCAGTCAAACCAGGGGGGTAGGAAACATTCAGTACTTC
-	TRBV10-3	TRBJ1-3	TRBD1	CAMGTGGLSGNTIYF	TGTGCCATGGGGACAGGAGGGCTCTCTGGAAACACCATATATTTT
-	TRBV9	TRBJ2-7	-	CASSKAGGYEQYF	TGTGCCAGCAGTAAGGCGGGCGGCTACGAGCAGTACTTC
few	TRBV10-2	TRBJ1-2	TRBD1	CASESGQRNGYTF	TGCGCCAGCGAGTCGGGACAGCGTAATGGCTACACCTTC
-	TRBV3-1	TRBJ2-3	TRBD2	CASSHLAGSDTQYF	TGTGCCAGCAGCCATTTAGCGGGGTCGGATACGCAGTATTTT
-	TRBV7-9	TRBJ2-1	-	CASSLTYASDEQFF	TGTGCCAGCAGCTTAACGTACGCGAGCGATGAGCAGTTCTTC
few	TRBV27	TRBJ2-3	-	CASSLTGTPNTDTQYF	TGTGCCAGCAGTCTAACCGGGACACCGAACACAGATACGCAGTATTTT
few	TRBV25-1	TRBJ2-7	-	CASSHLPGGPYEQYF	TGTGCCAGCAGTCACCTCCCAGGCGGCCCCTACGAGCAGTACTTC
-	TRBV6-6	TRBJ2-7	-	CASSFDRNYEQYF	TGTGCCAGCAGTTTTGACAGGAACTACGAGCAGTACTTC
few	TRBV6-2/TRBV6-3	TRBJ1-3	-	CASSYSDLDSSRNKTIYF	TGTGCCAGCAGTTACTCGGATCTCGACAGCTCCCGGAATAAAACCATATATTTT
few	TRBV7-9	TRBJ1-2	-	CASSPGTPYGYTF	TGTGCCAGCAGCCCCGGGACGCCTTATGGCTACACCTTC
many	TRBV7-6	TRBJ1-1	-	CASSLEQLTEAFF	TGTGCCAGCAGCTTAGAGCAGCTCACTGAAGCTTTCTTT
many	TRBV6-2/TRBV6-3	TRBJ2-1	-	CASDKRGNYNEQFF	TGTGCCAGCGACAAGCGAGGTAACTACAATGAGCAGTTCTTC
few	TRBV6-1	TRBJ2-7	TRBD2	CASRSGTSGSTYEQYF	TGTGCCAGCAGGTCCGGGACTAGCGGGAGCACCTACGAGCAGTACTTC
few	TRBV5-1	TRBJ2-7	TRBD2	CASSLTGGNYEQYF	TGCGCCAGCAGCTTGACGGGGGGGAACTACGAGCAGTACTTC
many	TRBV10-3	TRBJ2-4	-	CAISELAQGRAKNIQYF	TGTGCCATCAGTGAACTGGCGCAAGGGAGGGCCAAAAACATTCAGTACTTC
-	TRBV13	TRBJ2-1	TRBD1	CASSLGLPGQGYNEQFF	TGTGCCAGCAGCTTAGGCCTCCCGGGACAGGGCTACAATGAGCAGTTCTTC
few	TRBV20-1	TRBJ1-1	-	CSARGTRRVYTEAFF	TGCAGTGCTAGAGGGACGCGCAGGGTCTACACTGAAGCTTTCTTT